This record looks at one T cell receptor beta chain sequence and its context. Its target is unknown. The junction and the germline gene differ at one end; a read error may be behind it. Brentuximab vedotin exposure varied among the patients, all of whom had relapsed after autologous stem cell transplantation. Germline V gene data show CDR1 as SGHRS and CDR2 as YFSETQ. The CDR3 runs 13 residues. TCRdb keeps only in-frame clones here, not all; method: immunoSEQ multiplex PCR. The sample yields some 6,900 clones, around three quarters seen once. This specimen comes from a study of PD-1 blockade in classical Hodgkin lymphoma. Study conclusions and caveats: Newly diagnosed patients and complete responders had comparable diversity at baseline. Sources of repertoire differences remain undefined, possibly disease activity or prior therapy.

The sample was peripheral blood mononuclear cells (PBMCs), taken at baseline. The rearrangement links TRBV5-1 to TRBJ1-4; D is unclear. The receptor was isolated from a human donor with classical Hodgkin lymphoma. The chain's CDR3 is CASSLYTTEKLFF. CDR3 nucleotides: TGCGCCAGCAGCCTATACACTACTGAAAAACTGTTTTTT.